One and the same sample provided the 31 T cell receptor beta chains below, sequenced in a study of early T cells in non-severe SARS-CoV-2 infection. MiXCR, applied by TCRdb to the 5' RACE reads, yields one record per CDR3 protein. Altogether about 120,000 distinct CDR3 sequences are present, around an eighth being singletons, with the ten largest covering 3% to 4.5%. This material consisted of whole blood, taken at baseline. These receptors originate from an adult who was a healthcare worker with PCR-confirmed SARS-CoV-2 infection or an uninfected control (not recorded which).

This clonotype was counted between two and nine times. The chain combines TRBV12-3 or TRBV12-4 with TRBJ1-5, with D possibly matching TRBD1 (5 bases). V lost 4 bases to trimming and J lost 9 bases, with 13 bases between them. The CDR3 is made up of 13 amino acids. The CDR3: CASSSGGLSPQHF. In DNA form, the CDR3 reads TGTGCCAGCAGTTCCGGGGGTTTGTCGCCCCAGCATTTT.

This clonotype was seen only a few times. V gene TRBV28 combines with J gene TRBJ2-1; D perhaps matches TRBD2 (5 bases). Between the trimmed V and J ends, which lost 1 base and 0 bases, there was a span of 7 bases. Germline V gives CDR1 MDHEN, CDR2 SYDVKM. This CDR3 is built from 15 residues. The CDR3 nucleotides are TGTGCCAGCAGTTTATTGGGGAGCTCCTACAATGAGCAGTTCTTC. It is translated as CASSLLGSSYNEQFF.

The chain uses TRBV3-1 and TRBJ2-3; 7 bases fit TRBD2. This CDR3 has 14 residues. The V segment lost 6 bases and the J segment 1 base; nucleotides outside the gene matches: 4. Germline CDR1 is LGHDT and CDR2 is YNNKEL (reference sequence). The CDR3 nucleotides are TGTGCCAGCAGTTGGAGCGGGGGCACAGATACGCAGTATTTT. Translated, it gives CASSWSGGTDTQYF.

This clonotype was seen a handful of times. The gene calls are TRBV12-3 or TRBV12-4 and TRBJ1-2; D is perhaps TRBD1 (5 bases). V was cut by 6 bases and J by 2 bases, with 10 bases left in between. This CDR3 contains 13 residues. CDR3 region: CASSLGGNYGYTF. CDR3 bases: TGTGCCAGCAGCCTGGGGGGGAACTATGGCTACACCTTC.

This clonotype was picked up many times. This chain joins TRBV5-4 and TRBJ2-5, with 8 bases matching TRBD1. The germline gives CDR1 SGHNT, CDR2 YYREEE (reference sequence). The junction had 5 bases not matched to a gene; V was cut back by 0 bases and J by 4 bases. This CDR3 is 15 amino acids long. As DNA, the CDR3 is TGTGCCAGCAGCTTGGGCGGGACAGGTGGAGAGACCCAGTACTTC. Amino acid sequence: CASSLGGTGGETQYF.

The chain joins TRBV29-1 to TRBJ2-3; 10 bases fit TRBD2. In germline, CDR1 is SQVTM, CDR2 ANQGSEA. The CDR3 has 16 amino acids. V shed 2 bases, J shed 4 bases, and the junction held 9 bases outside the gene matches. The CDR3 nucleotides read TGCAGCGTTGAAAACCCTAGCGGGGGATTGGCAGATACGCAGTATTTT. Translating gives CSVENPSGGLADTQYF.

This chain connects TRBV5-4 to TRBJ2-7; a weak D match, TRBD2 (6 bases). Germline V lookup: CDR1 SGHNT, CDR2 YYREEE (reference sequence). Trimming took off 4 bases at V and 7 bases at J, with 21 bases between the two ends. The CDR3 spans 15 residues. The DNA for the CDR3 is TGTGCCAGCAGCGGCCGGGACTCATCTCGTAGAGAGCAGTACTTC. Translating it yields CASSGRDSSRREQYF. Combining the CDR3 with reference TRBV5-4 and TRBJ2-7 gives the whole variable domain ETGVTQSPTHLIKTRGQQVTLRCSSQSGHNTVSWYQQALGQGPQFIFQYYREEENGRGNFPPRFSGLQFPNYSSELNVNALELDDSALYLCASSGRDSSRREQYFGPGTRLTVT.

The chain has TRBV6-5 and TRBJ2-7, with D perhaps TRBD1 (5 bases). The CDR3 has 15 residues. The V and J ends lost 0 bases and 8 bases respectively, with 17 bases between them. CDR1 and CDR2 from the germline V gene are MNHEY and SVGAGI. The CDR3 nucleotides are TGTGCCAGCAGTTACTCGGGAAGGGGTAACAACAAGCAGTACTTC. Its translation: CASSYSGRGNNKQYF.

The rearrangement links TRBV9 to TRBJ2-3; D is unresolved. Trimming shortened V by 1 base and J by 3 bases, and 6 bases separated the two germline ends. CDR1 and CDR2 (germline): SGDLS, YYNGEE. The CDR3 spans 13 residues. In nucleotides, the CDR3 is TGTGCCAGCAGCGTACGCCAGACAGATACGCAGTATTTT. Translated: CASSVRQTDTQYF.

This chain joins TRBV28 and TRBJ1-3; 8 nucleotides align to TRBD1. The V segment lost 3 bases and the J segment 4 bases; nucleotides outside the gene matches: 5. CDR1 is MDHEN and CDR2 is SYDVKM in the germline V gene. This CDR3 region has 15 residues. Here the CDR3 reads CASSLGQASGNTIYF. The CDR3 nucleotides are TGTGCCAGCAGTTTGGGACAGGCTTCGGGAAACACCATATATTTT.

Here the CDR3 DNA reads TGTGCCAGCAGCGAGGGACAGGGGGTTAACACTGAAGCTTTCTTT. It encodes CASSEGQGVNTEAFF. The chain recombines TRBV9 with TRBJ1-1; 11 nucleotides align to TRBD1. Germline V gene data show CDR1 as SGDLS and CDR2 as YYNGEE. With V trimmed by 3 bases and J by 2 bases, 3 bases remained unmatched. CDR3 length: 15 amino acids.

This clonotype was recorded at least ten times. The chain carries TRBV5-4 and TRBJ2-7; 14 positions match TRBD2. The J segment lost 4 bases and the V segment lost 3 bases, leaving 3 bases of the junction unmatched. CDR3 length: 15 amino acids. Germline loops: CDR1 SGHNT, CDR2 YYREEE (reference sequence). CDR3 loop: CASSSGLAGAYEQYF. The CDR3, as DNA: TGTGCCAGCAGCTCGGGACTAGCGGGAGCTTACGAGCAGTACTTC.

This clonotype was seen at least ten times. The V and J genes are TRBV29-1 and TRBJ1-2; D is possibly TRBD1 (5 bases). Germline V gene lookup returns CDR1 SQVTM and CDR2 ANQGSEA. V was pared by 4 bases and J by 4 bases, with 7 bases between. This CDR3 spans 11 amino acids. The CDR3 DNA reads as TGCAGCGTTGCAGGGTCCTATGGCTACACCTTC. Its protein is CSVAGSYGYTF.

This clonotype occurred a few times. The V call is TRBV28, the J call TRBJ1-5, with 10 bases matching TRBD1. This CDR3 comprises 16 residues. V shed 3 bases, J shed 5 bases, and the junction held 7 bases outside the gene matches. Germline V lookup: CDR1 MDHEN, CDR2 SYDVKM. The CDR3 sequence: CASSFQGQGLDQPQHF. The CDR3, as DNA: TGTGCCAGCAGTTTCCAGGGACAGGGGTTGGATCAGCCCCAGCATTTT.

This sequence joins TRBV6-1 and TRBJ1-1; tentatively, D is TRBD1 (6 bases). The V gene lost 6 bases and the J gene lost 1 base, with 9 bases spanning the gap. Germline CDR1 and CDR2: MNHNS and SASEGT. The CDR3 contains 13 residues. CDR3 amino acids: CASRLGQNTEAFF. The CDR3, as DNA: TGTGCCAGCAGGTTGGGACAGAACACTGAAGCTTTCTTT.

This clonotype was counted ten times or more. The chain couples TRBV7-2 to TRBJ1-4; D uncertain. The CDR3 extends over 13 amino acids. V lost 3 bases and J 8 bases, leaving 10 bases between the germline ends. Germline CDR1 SGHTA, CDR2 FQGNSA. CDR3 nucleotides: TGTGCCAGCAGCTTGGGTATGCGGGAAAAACTGTTTTTT. It specifies CASSLGMREKLFF.

V is TRBV27 and J is TRBJ2-2; D tentatively reads TRBD1 or TRBD2 (6 bases each). Deletions cut 6 bases from V and 5 bases from J, with 16 bases between. The CDR3 runs to 15 residues. Germline loops: CDR1 MNHEY, CDR2 SMNVEV (reference sequence). Written as DNA, the CDR3 is TGTGCCAGCAGAAAAGTGGGGGGCTGGACCGGGGAGCTGTTTTTT. Its protein is CASRKVGGWTGELFF.

This clonotype came up many times. The chain employs TRBV6-2 or TRBV6-3 and TRBJ2-7; no reliable D call. This CDR3 has 12 amino acids. V lost 2 bases, J lost 7 bases, and 9 bases lay in between. Germline CDR1 reads MNHEY; CDR2 reads SVGEGT. The CDR3 bases are TGTGCCAGCAGTTACCCCCCAACAGAGCAGTACTTC. Residues: CASSYPPTEQYF.

This clonotype occurred many times. This rearrangement joins TRBV27 to TRBJ2-3; 10 positions match TRBD2. The CDR3 is made up of 17 amino acids. CDR1 is MNHEY, CDR2 SMNVEV, per germline (reference sequence). The J segment lost 5 bases and the V segment lost 6 bases, leaving 14 bases of the junction unmatched. CDR3 nucleotide sequence: TGTGCCAGCAGACCTCCTAGCGGGAGAGCCGGACAAGATACGCAGTATTTT. Translation: CASRPPSGRAGQDTQYF.

This clonotype was seen more than once but under ten times. The rearrangement links TRBV18 to TRBJ2-1; 12 bases are shared with TRBD2. The germline V gene encodes CDR1 KGHSH and CDR2 LQKENI. The CDR3 consists of 15 residues. Losses at the gene ends were 1 base for V and 5 bases for J; bases not matched to a gene: 0. CDR3 nucleotides: TGTGCCAGCTCACCACGGACTAGCGGGGACAATGAGCAGTTCTTC. Translated, it gives CASSPRTSGDNEQFF.

This rearrangement joins TRBV9 to TRBJ1-2; D unclear. The CDR3 sequence is 14 residues long. CDR1 is SGDLS, CDR2 YYNGEE, per germline. Trimming removed 10 bases from V and 2 bases from J, with 18 bases in between. CDR3 sequence (DNA): TGTGCCTCCTCGCCCCCGGGATGGAACTATGGCTACACCTTC. Its protein is CASSPPGWNYGYTF. Variable domain in full (rest from reference TRBV9 and TRBJ1-2): DSGVTQTPKHLITATGQRVTLRCSPRSGDLSVYWYQQSLDQGLQFLIQYYNGEERAKGNILERFSAQQFPDLHSELNLSSLELGDSALYFCASSPPGWNYGYTFGSGTRLTVV.

The chain is built from TRBV24-1 and TRBJ1-1; no reliable D call. The CDR3 totals 13 residues. The V gene's germline CDR1 is KGHDR and CDR2 SFDVKD. Trimming pared 3 bases from V and 7 bases from J, leaving 11 bases between. This CDR3 is CATSDRYSLEAFF. CDR3 DNA: TGTGCCACCAGTGATCGTTACAGCCTTGAAGCTTTCTTT.

This clonotype has a count of ten or more. The chain joins TRBV5-1 to TRBJ1-2; unclear D gene. The CDR3 contains 14 residues. Germline V gives CDR1 SGHRS, CDR2 YFSETQ. The germline V and J ends were trimmed by 5 bases and 2 bases, with 13 bases remaining between them. The CDR3 spells CASRPGHGNYGYTF. The CDR3, as DNA: TGCGCCAGCAGGCCGGGCCACGGAAACTATGGCTACACCTTC.

The table lists this clonotype with a few counts. This rearrangement joins TRBV7-2 to TRBJ1-4; D is ambiguous. This CDR3 is 16 amino acids long. V was cut by 5 bases and J by 2 bases, with 15 bases left in between. Germline CDR1 and CDR2: SGHTA and FQGNSA. CDR3: CASSINPTRTNEKLFF. Written as DNA, the CDR3 is TGTGCCAGCAGCATCAACCCGACAAGGACTAATGAAAAACTGTTTTTT.

CDR3 bases: TGTGCCGCCGCGGGCGTGGGCTATGGCTACACCTTC. Translated, it gives CAAAGVGYGYTF. The rearrangement links TRBV10-3 to TRBJ1-2, with D unresolved. Germline V CDR1 and CDR2: ENHRY, SYGVKD. V lost 11 bases to trimming and J lost 4 bases, with 14 bases between them. The CDR3 contains 12 residues.

This clonotype was seen a handful of times. This chain's CDR3 is CASSLAQRENQETQYF. The CDR3 coding sequence is TGCGCCAGCAGCTTGGCCCAGCGGGAGAACCAAGAGACCCAGTACTTC. The chain joins TRBV5-1 to TRBJ2-5; TRBD2 agrees at 8 bases. V trimming: 0 bases; J trimming: 0 bases; junction bases outside the gene matches: 4. The CDR3 contains 16 residues. Germline loops: CDR1 SGHRS, CDR2 YFSETQ.

The sample holds many counts of this clonotype. The chain links TRBV20-1 to TRBJ1-5, with D perhaps matching TRBD1 (6 bases). In germline, CDR1 is DFQATT, CDR2 SNEGSKA (reference sequence). V was shortened by 5 bases and J by 0 bases, with 11 bases between the two germline ends. This CDR3 region has 14 residues. The CDR3 spells CSAVYRASNQPQHF. DNA for the CDR3: TGCAGTGCTGTTTACAGGGCTAGCAATCAGCCCCAGCATTTT.

This clonotype was detected ten times or more. The V gene is TRBV15, the J gene TRBJ1-1, with D hard to call. Trimming left V 5 bases short and J 3 bases short, with 10 bases between. Per the germline V gene, CDR1 is LNHNV and CDR2 is YYDKDF (reference sequence). There are 13 residues in the CDR3. Here the CDR3 reads CATSPRRDTEAFF. Written as DNA, the CDR3 is TGTGCCACCAGCCCCAGACGGGACACTGAAGCTTTCTTT.

This clonotype was observed a handful of times. This rearrangement joins TRBV20-1 to TRBJ1-2; D is perhaps TRBD1 (5 bases). The CDR3 loop spans 17 amino acids. The V gene lost 2 bases and the J gene lost 0 bases, with 19 bases spanning the gap. Looked up from germline, CDR1 is DFQATT and CDR2 is SNEGSKA (reference sequence). CDR3 sequence: CSARRRDRIGPNYGYTF. CDR3 nucleotide sequence: TGCAGTGCTAGACGCCGGGACCGCATAGGACCTAACTATGGCTACACCTTC.

This clonotype was seen a handful of times. The chain combines TRBV5-1 with TRBJ2-7; 7 bases are a match to TRBD1. The CDR3 length is 13 residues. Trimming cost V 4 bases and J 6 bases; bases outside gene matches: 7. CDR1 and CDR2 from the germline V gene are SGHRS and YFSETQ. The CDR3 region is CASSRDRAGEQYF. In nucleotides, the CDR3 is TGCGCCAGCAGCCGAGACAGGGCAGGCGAGCAGTACTTC.

There are many counts of this clonotype. This chain joins TRBV12-3 or TRBV12-4 and TRBJ2-4; 7 bases are a match to TRBD1. V lost 8 bases, J lost 0 bases, and 16 bases stayed unmatched. This CDR3 contains 18 residues. The CDR3 region has the DNA TGTGCCAGCTCCCCAGACAGGGCACTTTCCTTAGCCAAAAACATTCAGTACTTC. It encodes CASSPDRALSLAKNIQYF.